This record covers a single T cell receptor (beta chain). What it binds is unknown. The record originates from a study of T-cell memory formation after mild COVID-19. Study results and caveats: Some clones that responded turned up in pre-infection memory, which suggests that cross-reactive memory joined in.

The CDR3 extends over 15 amino acids. V lost 0 bases, J lost 5 bases, and 11 bases lay in between. Germline lookup yields CDR1 MNHNY and CDR2 SVGAGI (reference sequence). TCR alpha and TCR beta cDNA libraries carrying sample barcodes and UMIs were produced by 5'RACE using constant-segment primers. TCRdb reanalysed the 5' RACE reads using MiXCR and keeps one entry per CDR3 protein. The sample has around 340,000 distinct CDR3 sequences, over 13% seen once. J is TRBJ2-1 and V is TRBV6-6; perhaps TRBD2 as D (5 bases). The sample taken for sequencing was PBMCs or a T cell subset sorted from them (not recorded which). The TCR comes from a man aged 18-30 years who had mild COVID-19 (a few samples of this study predate the infection). Cell type and time point are not known. CDR3 region: CASSYSRAGDNEQFF. The CDR3 DNA follows: TGTGCCAGCAGTTACTCGAGGGCTGGGGACAATGAGCAGTTCTTC.